The TCR beta chain described here comes from a study of neurological immune-mediated disorders. V trimming: 7 bases; J trimming: 8 bases; junction bases outside the gene matches: 7. Germline assignment: CDR1 DFQATT and CDR2 SNEGSKA (reference sequence). The CDR3 spans 12 residues. This clonotype has a count of ten or more. Each CDR3 protein is one row after TCRdb ran MiXCR on the 5' RACE reads. The sample has tens of thousands of distinct CDR3 sequences, about 3.7% seen once. The TCR sequence derives from a woman in her forties or fifties with multiple sclerosis. This rearrangement joins TRBV20-1 to TRBJ2-7, with 11 bases lining up with TRBD2. Sequenced material: PBMCs. DNA for the CDR3: TGCAGTGTCGCGACTAGCGGGAACAAGCAGTACTTC. Translating gives CSVATSGNKQYF.